This T cell receptor beta chain was found in a study of T cell repertoires in cytomegalovirus infection. At the level of the study: Epitope selection comprised recently identified HLA-C-restricted CMV epitopes and well-studied HLA-B-restricted CMV epitopes. Matching HLA type and CMV infection were both indicated by public TCR beta signatures.

V trimming: 5 bases; J trimming: 0 bases; junction bases outside the gene matches: 13. The CDR3 extends over 19 amino acids. Study-level results: HLA-C-restricted, CMV-specific TCR beta clonotypes were dominant ex vivo. Cumulative public TCR beta family frequency identified CMV carriers with the relevant HLA.

TCRdb recomputed calls from the reads with MiXCR, one row per CDR3 protein. The sample lists about 920,000 distinct CDR3 sequences; around 30% were seen once. For this clonotype: Its specificity is unknown.

V gene TRBV12-3 or TRBV12-4 combines with J gene TRBJ2-2, with 9 nucleotides matching TRBD1. This receptor was identified in a human donor in good health (CMV status not recorded). Some clones in this sample may be carry-over from other donors' samples. Sequencing used cultured CD8+ T cells from PBMCs, obtained from culture after CMV antigen stimulation. The CDR3 here is CASSHKDRGHSSNTGELFF. CDR3 DNA: TGTGCCAGCAGTCACAAGGACAGGGGCCATTCCTCGAACACCGGGGAGCTGTTTTTT.